These 24 T cell receptor beta chains originate from one sample sequenced in a study of early T cells in non-severe SARS-CoV-2 infection (dated by TCRdb to about 2021). The library was obtained by 5' RACE. The sequencing machine was a NextSeq 500. TCRdb passed the public sequencing reads through fastp at Q25 and MiXCR, retaining productive beta sequences. A single entry per CDR3 protein holds the most common genes and DNA from its merged rows. The sample has 30,000 to 40,000 distinct CDR3 sequences on record, less than 6.5% of them singletons. Together, the top ten hold roughly 15% of the sample. The sequenced sample consisted of whole blood. The receptors were sampled from an adult who was a healthcare worker with PCR-confirmed SARS-CoV-2 infection or an uninfected control (not recorded which).

In this sample, this clonotype turned up a few times. V usage is TRBV5-1 and J usage is TRBJ2-2; possible D gene TRBD2, 5 bases. Germline V gives CDR1 SGHRS, CDR2 YFSETQ. This CDR3 is built from 16 residues. V lost 0 bases and J 6 bases, leaving 15 bases between the germline ends. CDR3 DNA sequence: TGCGCCAGCAGCTTGGTAAACACCCTCGGGGCCGGGGAGCTGTTTTTT. Translation: CASSLVNTLGAGELFF.

This clonotype was counted at least ten times. V is TRBV29-1 and J is TRBJ1-1, with D hard to call. The germline V gene encodes CDR1 SQVTM and CDR2 ANQGSEA. Trimming left V 4 bases short and J 1 base short, with 10 bases between. The length of the CDR3 is 13 residues. CDR3 DNA sequence: TGCAGCGTTGCTGTGAAACCGAACACTGAAGCTTTCTTT. Its translation is CSVAVKPNTEAFF.

The chain joins TRBV6-2 or TRBV6-3 to TRBJ2-3; D is unresolved. CDR1 is MNHEY, CDR2 SVGEGT, per germline. CDR3 length equals 14 residues. The V gene lost 5 bases and the J gene lost 2 bases, with 11 bases spanning the gap. The CDR3 DNA reads TGTGCCAGCAGTCACGGTGGGGACACAGATACGCAGTATTTT. It codes for CASSHGGDTDTQYF.

As for this clonotype: This clone may be a read error of a much larger clone one base away. This chain links TRBV6-5 with TRBJ2-3; D remains unclear. The CDR3 covers 13 residues. The germline gives CDR1 MNHEY, CDR2 SVGAGI. V lost 0 bases, J lost 8 bases, and 9 bases lay in between. CDR3 nucleotides: TGTGCCAGCAGTTACTCGTCGGACCTTACGCAGTATTTT. As protein: CASSYSSDLTQYF.

The V gene is TRBV28, the J gene TRBJ2-4; unclear D gene. Germline V CDR1 and CDR2: MDHEN, SYDVKM. The CDR3 extends over 11 amino acids. Trimming cost V 4 bases and J 9 bases, with 7 bases left between them. The CDR3 loop is CASSSVVIQYF. In DNA form, the CDR3 reads TGTGCCAGCAGTTCGGTTGTCATTCAGTACTTC. The entire variable domain, with the rest obtained from reference TRBV28 and TRBJ2-4, is as follows: DVKVTQSSRYLVKRTGEKVFLECVQDMDHENMFWYRQDPGLGLRLIYFSYDVKMKEKGDIPEGYSVSREKKERFSLILESASTNQTSMYLCASSSVVIQYFGAGTRLSVL.

This clonotype has ten or more counts. This rearrangement joins TRBV7-9 to TRBJ2-3; maybe TRBD1 (6 bases). V gave up 3 bases and J gave up 0 bases, with 10 bases separating them. CDR3 length: 15 amino acids. Germline V CDR1 and CDR2: SEHNR, FQNEAQ (reference sequence). CDR3 in DNA: TGTGCCAGCAGCTTTGGACAGAAAAGCACAGATACGCAGTATTTT. This codes for CASSFGQKSTDTQYF.

This clonotype was recorded at least ten times. This chain connects TRBV7-9 to TRBJ2-1, with D possibly being TRBD1 or TRBD2 (5 bases each). Per the germline V gene, CDR1 is SEHNR and CDR2 is FQNEAQ (reference sequence). This CDR3 spans 17 amino acids. Trimming shortened V by 5 bases and J by 0 bases, and 17 bases separated the two germline ends. This CDR3 reads CASSVRAGTSSYNEQFF. In DNA form, the CDR3 reads TGTGCCAGCAGCGTTAGAGCCGGGACGAGCTCCTACAATGAGCAGTTCTTC. Variable domain in full (rest from reference TRBV7-9 and TRBJ2-1): DTGVSQNPRHKITKRGQNVTFRCDPISEHNRLYWYRQTLGQGPEFLTYFQNEAQLEKSRLLSDRFSAERPKGSFSTLEIQRTEQGDSAMYLCASSVRAGTSSYNEQFFGPGTRLTVL.

This clonotype was detected many times. The rearrangement joins TRBV20-1 to TRBJ2-4, with D possibly TRBD2 on 5 matching bases. This CDR3 contains 13 residues. Germline CDR1 and CDR2: DFQATT and SNEGSKA (reference sequence). With 3 bases removed from V and 8 bases from J, the gap between germline ends came to 14 bases. Here the CDR3 reads CSASGYNGDIQYF. CDR3 DNA sequence: TGCAGTGCTAGTGGGTACAACGGGGACATTCAGTACTTC.

J is TRBJ2-6 and V is TRBV10-3, with D perhaps matching TRBD2 (5 bases). CDR3 size: 15 residues. The germline gives CDR1 ENHRY, CDR2 SYGVKD. V lost 3 bases, J lost 2 bases, and 8 bases lay in between. CDR3 amino acids: CAISESGTGANVLTF. The DNA of the CDR3 is TGTGCCATCAGTGAATCCGGGACTGGGGCCAACGTCCTGACTTTC.

Many counts were recorded for this clonotype. The chain carries TRBV7-6 and TRBJ2-1; TRBD2 agrees at 15 bases. The junction had 7 bases not matched to a gene; V was cut back by 1 base and J by 6 bases. Per the germline V gene, CDR1 is SGHVS and CDR2 is FNYEAQ. This CDR3 comprises 18 residues. The CDR3 DNA reads TGTGCCAGCAGCTTAGAACTCCCGGGACTAGCGGGGGGCAATGAGCAGTTCTTC. It codes for CASSLELPGLAGGNEQFF.

There are a few counts of this clonotype. The V gene is TRBV24-1, the J gene TRBJ1-6; D unclear. This CDR3 is built from 12 residues. Germline V gene data show CDR1 as KGHDR and CDR2 as SFDVKD. Trimming left V 9 bases short and J 6 bases short, with 8 bases between. The CDR3 loop reads CATLMSNSPLHF. The CDR3 DNA follows: TGTGCCACCCTGATGAGTAATTCACCCCTCCACTTT.

This clonotype was seen many times. This chain connects TRBV12-3 or TRBV12-4 to TRBJ2-5, with D perhaps matching TRBD1 (5 bases). V was pared by 6 bases and J by 2 bases, with 10 bases between. This CDR3 is built from 13 residues. As DNA, the CDR3 is TGTGCCAGCAGATATGGGGCACAAGAGACCCAGTACTTC. Its translation is CASRYGAQETQYF.

As concerns this clonotype: This may be a read error, as it is one base from a much larger clone. The gene calls are TRBV9 and TRBJ1-1; D remains ambiguous. This CDR3 region has 14 residues. Germline V gives CDR1 SGDLS, CDR2 YYNGEE. Trimming pared 4 bases from V and 7 bases from J, leaving 17 bases between. This CDR3 is CASSPSGRTGEAFF. CDR3 coding DNA: TGTGCCAGCAGCCCCTCGGGCCGGACGGGTGAAGCTTTCTTT.

This clonotype was observed at least ten times. V usage is TRBV6-5 and J usage is TRBJ2-2; TRBD2 agrees at 9 bases. Germline values: CDR1 MNHEY, CDR2 SVGAGI. The CDR3 length is 14 residues. The V segment lost 5 bases and the J segment 6 bases; nucleotides outside the gene matches: 4. Here the CDR3 reads CASSKGLAAGELFF. CDR3 nucleotide sequence: TGTGCCAGCAGTAAGGGACTAGCTGCCGGGGAGCTGTTTTTT.

This clonotype showed up just a few times. This rearrangement joins TRBV6-5 to TRBJ1-1; D is undetermined. The CDR3 has 14 amino acids. Germline-derived CDR1 and CDR2 are MNHEY and SVGAGI. V was cut by 0 bases and J by 5 bases, with 10 bases left in between. This CDR3 reads CASSYSRAGTEAFF. CDR3 nucleotide sequence: TGTGCCAGCAGTTACTCCCGGGCGGGGACTGAAGCTTTCTTT.

This clonotype was counted at least ten times. The chain links TRBV20-1 to TRBJ2-1; 10 bases map to TRBD2. With 0 bases clipped from V and 4 bases from J, the junction kept 6 bases outside the gene matches. Looked up from germline, CDR1 is DFQATT and CDR2 is SNEGSKA (reference sequence). The length of the CDR3 is 16 residues. Here the CDR3 DNA reads TGCAGTGCTAGAGATAACGGAGCGGGGGGGTACAATGAGCAGTTCTTC. This translates into CSARDNGAGGYNEQFF.

This clonotype has ten or more counts. J is TRBJ2-3 and V is TRBV7-2; D is unclear. Trimming cost V 2 bases and J 3 bases, with 9 bases left between them. The CDR3 consists of 14 residues. The germline V gene has CDR1 SGHTA and CDR2 FQGNSA. CDR3: CASSLWTQTDTQYF. CDR3 sequence (DNA): TGTGCCAGCAGCTTATGGACCCAAACAGATACGCAGTATTTT.

V is TRBV10-3 and J is TRBJ2-3; D tentatively reads TRBD1 or TRBD2 (5 bases each). Germline V CDR1 and CDR2: ENHRY, SYGVKD. This CDR3 contains 11 residues. V gave up 10 bases and J gave up 6 bases, with 11 bases separating them. The CDR3 loop is CATGTGDTQYF. For the CDR3, the DNA is TGTGCCACAGGGACGGGCGATACGCAGTATTTT.

This clonotype was observed a few times. V and J are TRBV18 and TRBJ1-1, with TRBD1 as a possible D gene (5 bases). Germline CDR1 is KGHSH and CDR2 is LQKENI. The CDR3 sequence is 14 residues long. V was clipped by 5 bases and J by 3 bases, with 13 bases between them. CDR3 residues: CASSSRGSDTEAFF. CDR3 bases: TGTGCCAGCTCATCGCGGGGCAGTGACACTGAAGCTTTCTTT.

By share of the sample, this clonotype is large. The genes are TRBV28 and TRBJ1-1; D is unresolved. Germline loops: CDR1 MDHEN, CDR2 SYDVKM. Trimming took 2 bases from V and 4 from J, leaving 8 bases between them. This CDR3 has 13 residues. The CDR3 region has the DNA TGTGCCAGCAGTTTAAGTAGTATCACTGAAGCTTTCTTT. Its protein product is CASSLSSITEAFF.

Ten or more counts support this clonotype. This sequence joins TRBV25-1 and TRBJ2-5, with 7 positions matching TRBD1. This CDR3 spans 15 amino acids. From germline, CDR1 is MGHDK and CDR2 SYGVNS. V shed 2 bases and J 5 bases; nucleotides not matched to a gene: 8. CDR3 in DNA: TGTGCCAGCAGTGAAACTCGGACAGGTGTGGAGACCCAGTACTTC. Protein product: CASSETRTGVETQYF.

V usage is TRBV7-2 and J usage is TRBJ2-5; TRBD2 aligns across 7 bases. This CDR3 has 14 residues. V lost 2 bases and J lost 5; bases outside the gene matches: 5. The V gene's germline CDR1 is SGHTA and CDR2 FQGNSA. CDR3 sequence (DNA): TGTGCCAGCAGCTTACTGCGGGGGAGGGAGACCCAGTACTTC. Translating gives CASSLLRGRETQYF.

This chain joins TRBV28 and TRBJ2-7; 10 bases align to TRBD2. The CDR3 length is 14 residues. Germline lookup yields CDR1 MDHEN and CDR2 SYDVKM. V was clipped by 6 bases and J by 3 bases; unmatched bases: 5. The CDR3 loop is CASRTSGDIYEQYF. The CDR3 DNA sequence: TGTGCCAGCAGAACTAGCGGGGACATCTACGAGCAGTACTTC.

In this sample, this clonotype turned up many times. This chain connects TRBV7-9 to TRBJ2-5; D ambiguous. Trimming removed 2 bases from V and 3 bases from J, with 10 bases in between. CDR3 length equals 14 residues. Germline-derived CDR1 and CDR2 are SEHNR and FQNEAQ (reference sequence). The CDR3 reads CASSLRAGKETQYF. CDR3 DNA: TGTGCCAGCAGCTTAAGGGCTGGAAAAGAGACCCAGTACTTC.